These 5 T cell receptor beta chains came from one sample sequenced in a study of T cells in Graves' hyperthyroidism and ophthalmopathy. Amplification of TCR beta CDR3 regions was performed using RNA transcripts as template. A set of HTBI primers served as the primers for a first-round RT-PCR of the TCR CDR3. TCRdb independently ran MiXCR on the multiplex PCR reads; one entry per CDR3 protein. The data contain about 560,000 distinct CDR3 sequences, around 45% of them seen just once; the ten biggest clones take up nearly 8.5%. Sequences were obtained from peripheral blood or thyroid tissue (not recorded which). These TCRs come from a woman aged 18 to 35 with Graves' hyperthyroidism.

V is TRBV25-1 and J is TRBJ1-1, with D maybe TRBD1 (5 bases). The ends were cut back, 1 base at V and 3 bases at J, with 15 bases in the middle. This CDR3 has 16 residues. Germline loops: CDR1 MGHDK, CDR2 SYGVNS. The CDR3 is CASSESLGQGDTEAFF. The CDR3 DNA is TGTGCCAGCAGTGAATCCCTCGGGCAGGGAGACACTGAAGCTTTCTTT.

The CDR3: CASSWGDRVYETQYF. The CDR3 coding sequence is TGCGCCAGCAGCTGGGGGGACAGAGTGTATGAGACCCAGTACTTC. The chain recombines TRBV5-1 with TRBJ2-5; D perhaps matches TRBD1 (7 bases). Germline V CDR1 and CDR2: SGHRS, YFSETQ. This CDR3 is built from 15 residues. Deletions cut 3 bases from V and 5 bases from J, with 17 bases between.

Here the CDR3 reads CASRPDRGFSYEQYF. The CDR3 coding sequence is TGTGCCAGCAGACCTGACAGGGGCTTCTCCTACGAGCAGTACTTC. The chain couples TRBV11-2 to TRBJ2-7; TRBD1 matches at 8 bases. The CDR3 spans 15 residues. J lost 0 bases, V lost 6 bases, and 7 bases had no gene match. Germline V gene lookup returns CDR1 SGHAT and CDR2 FQNNGV.

The chain recombines TRBV15 with TRBJ2-7, with no clear D. CDR1 and CDR2 from the germline V gene are LNHNV and YYDKDF (reference sequence). Trimming stripped 4 bases from V and 2 bases from J, with 12 bases between. The CDR3 consists of 14 residues. The CDR3 sequence is CATSIADRTYEQYF. Here the CDR3 DNA reads TGTGCCACCAGCATCGCAGACCGGACCTACGAGCAGTACTTC.

This sequence joins TRBV25-1 and TRBJ1-2, with 8 bases aligning to TRBD1. CDR1 and CDR2 from the germline V gene are MGHDK and SYGVNS. The CDR3 runs to 16 residues. With V trimmed by 2 bases and J by 4 bases, 9 bases remained unmatched. In DNA form, the CDR3 reads TGTGCCAGCAGTGAAAGGACAGGGACAGCAATCTATGGCTACACCTTC. It specifies CASSERTGTAIYGYTF.